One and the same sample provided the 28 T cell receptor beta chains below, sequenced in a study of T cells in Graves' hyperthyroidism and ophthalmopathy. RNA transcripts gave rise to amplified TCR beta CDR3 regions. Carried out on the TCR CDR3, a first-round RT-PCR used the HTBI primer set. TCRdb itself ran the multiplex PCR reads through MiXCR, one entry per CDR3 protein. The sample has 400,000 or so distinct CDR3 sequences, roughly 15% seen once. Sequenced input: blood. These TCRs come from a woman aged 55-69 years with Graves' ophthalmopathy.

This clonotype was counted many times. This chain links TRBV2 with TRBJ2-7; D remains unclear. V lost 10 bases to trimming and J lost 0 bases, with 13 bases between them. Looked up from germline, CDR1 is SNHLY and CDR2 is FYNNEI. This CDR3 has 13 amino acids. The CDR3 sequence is CATLYGSSYEQYF. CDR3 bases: TGTGCCACTCTTTACGGCAGCTCCTACGAGCAGTACTTC.

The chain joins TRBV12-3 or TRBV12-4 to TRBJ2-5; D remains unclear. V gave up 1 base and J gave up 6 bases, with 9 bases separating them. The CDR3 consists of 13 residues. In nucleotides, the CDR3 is TGTGCCAGCAGTTTAGGGGTAGATAAGACCCAGTACTTC. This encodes CASSLGVDKTQYF.

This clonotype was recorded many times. The CDR3 DNA is TGTGCCACCAGTGATGTAGCGGGAGGCTACAATGAGCAGTTCTTC. It encodes CATSDVAGGYNEQFF. The chain is built from TRBV24-1 and TRBJ2-1, with 10 bases aligning to TRBD2. With 3 bases clipped from V and 3 bases from J, the junction kept 1 base outside the gene matches. This CDR3 region has 15 residues. CDR1 KGHDR and CDR2 SFDVKD come from the germline V gene.

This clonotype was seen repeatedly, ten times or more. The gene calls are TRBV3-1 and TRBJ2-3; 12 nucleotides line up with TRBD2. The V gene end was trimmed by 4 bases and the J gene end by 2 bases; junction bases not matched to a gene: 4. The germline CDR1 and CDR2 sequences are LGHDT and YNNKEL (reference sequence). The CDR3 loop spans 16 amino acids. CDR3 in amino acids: CASSLGLAGLTDTQYF. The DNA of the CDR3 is TGTGCCAGCAGCCTGGGACTAGCGGGCCTCACAGATACGCAGTATTTT.

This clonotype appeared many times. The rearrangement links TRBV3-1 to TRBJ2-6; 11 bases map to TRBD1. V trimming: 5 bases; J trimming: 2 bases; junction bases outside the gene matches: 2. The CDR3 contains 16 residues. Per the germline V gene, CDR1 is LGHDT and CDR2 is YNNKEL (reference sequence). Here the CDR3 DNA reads TGTGCCAGCAGCTGGGGACAGGGGGCTGGGGCCAACGTCCTGACTTTC. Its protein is CASSWGQGAGANVLTF.

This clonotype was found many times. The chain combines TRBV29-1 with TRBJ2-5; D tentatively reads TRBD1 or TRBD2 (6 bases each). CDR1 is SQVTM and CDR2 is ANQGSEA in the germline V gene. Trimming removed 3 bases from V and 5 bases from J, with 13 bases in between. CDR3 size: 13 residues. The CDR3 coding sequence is TGCAGCGTTGATAGGGGGGTAGGGGAGACCCAGTACTTC. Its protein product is CSVDRGVGETQYF.

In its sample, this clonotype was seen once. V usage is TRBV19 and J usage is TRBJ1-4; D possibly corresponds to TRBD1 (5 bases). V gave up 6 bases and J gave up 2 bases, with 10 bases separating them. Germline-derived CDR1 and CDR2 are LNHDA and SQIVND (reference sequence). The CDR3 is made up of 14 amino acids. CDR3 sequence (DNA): TGTGCCAGTAGATCCCAGGGTACTAATGAAAAACTGTTTTTT. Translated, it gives CASRSQGTNEKLFF.

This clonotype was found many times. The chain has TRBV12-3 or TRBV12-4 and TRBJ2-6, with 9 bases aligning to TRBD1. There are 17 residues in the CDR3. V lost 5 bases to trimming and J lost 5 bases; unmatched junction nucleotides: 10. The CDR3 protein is CASSLDRGGSWANVLTF. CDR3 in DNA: TGTGCCAGCAGTCTTGACAGGGGGGGGAGCTGGGCCAACGTCCTGACTTTC.

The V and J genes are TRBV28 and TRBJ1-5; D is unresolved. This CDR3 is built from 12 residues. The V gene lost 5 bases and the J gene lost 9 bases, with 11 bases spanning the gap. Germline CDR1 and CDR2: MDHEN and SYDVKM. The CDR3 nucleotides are TGTGCCAGCAGTCGTTTATCAGGGCCCCAGCATTTT. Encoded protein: CASSRLSGPQHF. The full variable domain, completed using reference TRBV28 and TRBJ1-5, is DVKVTQSSRYLVKRTGEKVFLECVQDMDHENMFWYRQDPGLGLRLIYFSYDVKMKEKGDIPEGYSVSREKKERFSLILESASTNQTSMYLCASSRLSGPQHFGDGTRLSIL.

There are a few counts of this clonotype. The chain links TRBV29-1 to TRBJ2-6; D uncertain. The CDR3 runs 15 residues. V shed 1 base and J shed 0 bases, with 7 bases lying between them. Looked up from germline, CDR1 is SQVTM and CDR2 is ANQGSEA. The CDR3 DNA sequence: TGCAGCGTTGAAGCCCCAGGCTCTGGGGCCAACGTCCTGACTTTC. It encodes CSVEAPGSGANVLTF.

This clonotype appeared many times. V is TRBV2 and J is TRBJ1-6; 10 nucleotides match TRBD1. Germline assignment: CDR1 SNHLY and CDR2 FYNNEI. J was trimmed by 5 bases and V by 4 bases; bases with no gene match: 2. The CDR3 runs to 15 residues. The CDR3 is CASSGTGGDNSPLHF. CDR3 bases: TGTGCCAGCAGTGGGACAGGGGGTGATAATTCACCCCTCCACTTT.

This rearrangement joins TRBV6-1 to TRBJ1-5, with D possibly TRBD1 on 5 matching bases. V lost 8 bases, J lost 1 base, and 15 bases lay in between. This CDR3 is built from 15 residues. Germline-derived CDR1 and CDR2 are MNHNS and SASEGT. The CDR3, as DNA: TGTGCCAGCGACCTGCAGGGCGGGAGCAATCAGCCCCAGCATTTT. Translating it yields CASDLQGGSNQPQHF.

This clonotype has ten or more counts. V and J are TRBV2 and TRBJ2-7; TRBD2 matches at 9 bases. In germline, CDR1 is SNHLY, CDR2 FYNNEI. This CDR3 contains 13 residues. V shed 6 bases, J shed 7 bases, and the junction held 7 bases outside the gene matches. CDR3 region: CASRALRGGEQYF. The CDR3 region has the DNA TGTGCCAGCAGGGCTTTGCGGGGGGGTGAGCAGTACTTC.

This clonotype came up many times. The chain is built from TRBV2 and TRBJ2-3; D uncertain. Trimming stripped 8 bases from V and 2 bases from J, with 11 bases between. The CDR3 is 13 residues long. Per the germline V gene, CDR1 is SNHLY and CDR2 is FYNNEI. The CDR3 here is CASGLWDTDTQYF. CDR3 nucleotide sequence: TGTGCCAGCGGTCTGTGGGACACAGATACGCAGTATTTT.

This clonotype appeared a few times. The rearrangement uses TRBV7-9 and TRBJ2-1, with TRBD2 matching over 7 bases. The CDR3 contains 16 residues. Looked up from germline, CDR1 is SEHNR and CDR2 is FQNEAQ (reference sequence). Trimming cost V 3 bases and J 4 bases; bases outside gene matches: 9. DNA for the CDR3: TGTGCCAGCAGCTTCAGACTAGCACGAGGGTACAATGAGCAGTTCTTC. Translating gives CASSFRLARGYNEQFF.

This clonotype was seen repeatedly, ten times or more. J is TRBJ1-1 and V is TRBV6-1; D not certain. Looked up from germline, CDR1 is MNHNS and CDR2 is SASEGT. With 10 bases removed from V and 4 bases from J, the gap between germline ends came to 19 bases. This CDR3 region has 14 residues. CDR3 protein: CATLEGGGPTEAFF. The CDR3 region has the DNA TGTGCCACCCTCGAGGGCGGCGGGCCCACTGAAGCTTTCTTT.

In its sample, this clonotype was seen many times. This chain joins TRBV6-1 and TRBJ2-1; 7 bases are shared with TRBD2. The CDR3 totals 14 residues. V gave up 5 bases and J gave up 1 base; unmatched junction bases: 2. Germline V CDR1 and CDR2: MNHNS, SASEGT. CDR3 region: CASSSAGSYNEQFF. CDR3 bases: TGTGCCAGCAGTTCAGCGGGGTCCTACAATGAGCAGTTCTTC.

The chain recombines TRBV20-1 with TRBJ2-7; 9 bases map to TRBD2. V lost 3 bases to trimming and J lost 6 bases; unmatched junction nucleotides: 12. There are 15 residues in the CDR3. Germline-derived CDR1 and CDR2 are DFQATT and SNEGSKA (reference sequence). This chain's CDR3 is CSASWLAGRTGEQYF. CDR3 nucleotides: TGCAGTGCTAGTTGGCTAGCGGGACGAACGGGCGAGCAGTACTTC.

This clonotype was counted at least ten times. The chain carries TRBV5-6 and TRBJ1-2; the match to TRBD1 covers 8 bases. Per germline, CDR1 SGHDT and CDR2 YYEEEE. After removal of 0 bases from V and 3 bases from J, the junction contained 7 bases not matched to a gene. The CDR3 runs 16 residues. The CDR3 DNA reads TGTGCCAGCAGCTTGGTGGCCGGGACAGGCTACTATGGCTACACCTTC. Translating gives CASSLVAGTGYYGYTF.

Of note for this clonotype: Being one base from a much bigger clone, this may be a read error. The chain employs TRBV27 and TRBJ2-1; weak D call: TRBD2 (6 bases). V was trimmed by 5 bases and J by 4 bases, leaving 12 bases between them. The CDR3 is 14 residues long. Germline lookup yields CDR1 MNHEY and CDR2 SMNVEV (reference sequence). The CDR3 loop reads CASSRHLAYNEQFF. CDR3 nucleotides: TGTGCCAGCAGTAGACACCTAGCGTACAATGAGCAGTTCTTC.

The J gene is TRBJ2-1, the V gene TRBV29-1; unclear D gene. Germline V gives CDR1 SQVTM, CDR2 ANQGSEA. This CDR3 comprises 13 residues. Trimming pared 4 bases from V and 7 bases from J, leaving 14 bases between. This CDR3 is CSVGDPPFNEQFF. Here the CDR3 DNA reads TGCAGCGTTGGTGACCCCCCTTTTAATGAGCAGTTCTTC.

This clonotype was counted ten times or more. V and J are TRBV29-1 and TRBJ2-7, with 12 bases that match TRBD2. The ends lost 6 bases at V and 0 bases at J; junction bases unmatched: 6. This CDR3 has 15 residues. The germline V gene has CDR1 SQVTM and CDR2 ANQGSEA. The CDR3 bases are TGCAGCGTCCTAGCGGGAGGGGGGGCCTCCTACGAGCAGTACTTC. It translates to CSVLAGGGASYEQYF.

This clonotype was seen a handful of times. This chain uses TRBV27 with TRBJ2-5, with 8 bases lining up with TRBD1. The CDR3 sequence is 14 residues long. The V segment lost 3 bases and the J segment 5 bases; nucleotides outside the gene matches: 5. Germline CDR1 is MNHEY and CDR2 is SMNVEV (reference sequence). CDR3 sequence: CASSFRQGWETQYF. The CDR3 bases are TGTGCCAGCAGTTTCCGACAGGGGTGGGAGACCCAGTACTTC.

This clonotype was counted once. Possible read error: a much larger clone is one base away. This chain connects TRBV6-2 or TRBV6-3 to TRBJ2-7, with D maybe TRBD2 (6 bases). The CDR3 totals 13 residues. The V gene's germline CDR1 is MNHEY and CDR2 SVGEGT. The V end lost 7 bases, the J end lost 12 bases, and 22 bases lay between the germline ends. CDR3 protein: CASNGGGKETRYF. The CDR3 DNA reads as TGTGCCAGCAACGGAGGAGGGAAGGAGACCCGGTACTTC.

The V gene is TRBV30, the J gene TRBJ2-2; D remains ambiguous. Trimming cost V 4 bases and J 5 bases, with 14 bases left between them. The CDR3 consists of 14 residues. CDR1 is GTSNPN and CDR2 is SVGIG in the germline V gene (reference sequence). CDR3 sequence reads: CAWTPPQVTGELFF. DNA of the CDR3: TGTGCCTGGACCCCCCCCCAGGTGACCGGGGAGCTGTTTTTT.

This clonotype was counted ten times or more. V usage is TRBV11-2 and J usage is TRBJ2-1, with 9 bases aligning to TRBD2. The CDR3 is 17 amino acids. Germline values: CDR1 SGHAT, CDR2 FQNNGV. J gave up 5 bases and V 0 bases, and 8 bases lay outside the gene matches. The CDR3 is CASSLEGLAGSHNEQFF. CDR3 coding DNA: TGTGCCAGCAGCTTAGAGGGACTAGCCGGGTCCCACAATGAGCAGTTCTTC.

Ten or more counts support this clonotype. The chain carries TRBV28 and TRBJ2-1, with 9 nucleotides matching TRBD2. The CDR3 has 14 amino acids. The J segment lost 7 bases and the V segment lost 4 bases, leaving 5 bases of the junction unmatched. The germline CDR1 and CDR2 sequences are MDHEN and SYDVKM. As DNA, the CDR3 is TGTGCCAGCAGTTCGGCTAGCGGGATGAATGAGCAGTTCTTC. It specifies CASSSASGMNEQFF.

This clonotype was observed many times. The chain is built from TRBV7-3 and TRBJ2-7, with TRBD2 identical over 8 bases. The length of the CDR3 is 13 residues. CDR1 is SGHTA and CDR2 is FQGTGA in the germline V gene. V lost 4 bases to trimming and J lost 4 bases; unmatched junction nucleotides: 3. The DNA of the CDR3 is TGTGCCAGCAGCTCGGGGGGGGGGTACGAGCAGTACTTC. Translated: CASSSGGGYEQYF.